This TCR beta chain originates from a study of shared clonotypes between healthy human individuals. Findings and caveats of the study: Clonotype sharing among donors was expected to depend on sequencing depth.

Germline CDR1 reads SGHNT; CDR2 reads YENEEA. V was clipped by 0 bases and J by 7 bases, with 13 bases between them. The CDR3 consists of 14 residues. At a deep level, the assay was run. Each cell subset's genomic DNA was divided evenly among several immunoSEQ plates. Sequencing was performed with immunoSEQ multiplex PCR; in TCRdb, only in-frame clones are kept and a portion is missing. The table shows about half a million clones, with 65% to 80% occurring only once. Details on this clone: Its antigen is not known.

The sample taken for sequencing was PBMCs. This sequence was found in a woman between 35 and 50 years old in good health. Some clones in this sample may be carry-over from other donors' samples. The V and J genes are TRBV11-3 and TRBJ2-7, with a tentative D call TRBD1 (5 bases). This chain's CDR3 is CASSLDSRAGEQYF. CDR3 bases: TGTGCCAGCAGCTTAGATAGCAGGGCCGGAGAGCAGTACTTC.